Listed here is a single T cell receptor beta chain. Its antigen is not identified. Compared with germline, one end of the junction differs, possibly owing to a read error. After constant-region reverse-primer amplification, full-length variable regions underwent semi-nested PCR with Nested Universal Primer A. TCRdb redid the calling of the 5' RACE reads with MiXCR, one entry per CDR3 protein. This sample has about 43,000 distinct CDR3 sequences, with more than 20% found just once. The CDR3 loop spans 14 amino acids. The germline V gene encodes CDR1 SGHRS and CDR2 YFSETQ. The sorted Tregs were CD4+CD25+CD127-/low cells. Broader study findings: Whole repertoires were not studied in the larger cohort, only one V-J beta rearrangement.

The rearrangement uses TRBV5-1 and TRBJ2-2, with 7 positions matching TRBD2. Sequencing input: Tregs sorted from a lymph node. This TCR was recovered from a female donor with breast cancer. CDR3 sequence: CATATSSWDGVLFF. CDR3 bases: TGCGCCACCGCGACTAGCTCCTGGGACGGGGTGCTGTTTTTT.